One and the same sample provided the 28 T cell receptor beta chains below, sequenced in a study of tumor-infiltrating lymphocytes in primary liver carcinoma. Starting material for RNA and DNA co-extraction consisted of roughly 19-30 mg of unsorted bulk tissue. From 500 ng of total RNA, TCR beta-specific cDNA was reverse-transcribed using a constant-region primer. Modified slightly, ARM-PCR produced TCR beta libraries over three nested multiplex PCR rounds. The opening two PCR rounds, about 11 cycles each, paired TRBV1-TRBV30 forward primers with a C-beta reverse primer. One entry per CDR3 protein, called by TCRdb with MiXCR from the multiplex PCR reads. This table holds roughly 120,000 distinct CDR3 sequences, 65% found once. The sample comprised liver tumor tissue from sampling region 1. This sample's subset: tumor region T1, superior pole. Receptors were obtained from a woman aged 55-69 years with primary liver carcinoma and hepatitis B virus infection.

Turning to this clonotype: One end of the junction fails to match germline, which may point to a read error. The chain recombines TRBV7-8 with TRBJ1-3; 8 bases are shared with TRBD1. CDR3 length: 16 residues. CDR1 and CDR2 (germline): SGHVS, FQNEAQ. The CDR3 nucleotides read TGTGCCAGCGGCTTACGACAGGGGCGCTCTGGAAACACCATATATTTT. Protein sequence: CASGLRQGRSGNTIYF.

This clonotype was detected only once. V and J are TRBV29-1 and TRBJ2-7, with D perhaps TRBD1 (5 bases). CDR1 is SQVTM, CDR2 ANQGSEA, per germline. The CDR3 has 14 amino acids. The germline V and J ends were trimmed by 6 bases and 4 bases, with 19 bases remaining between them. The CDR3 nucleotides read TGCAGCGTCCAGAACAGGAGCAGTTATTACGAGCAGTACTTC. This codes for CSVQNRSSYYEQYF.

This clonotype was seen just once. At one of its ends the junction is not consistent with the germline gene, which may arise from a read error. V gene TRBV6-6 combines with J gene TRBJ1-2; 9 nucleotides line up with TRBD1. This CDR3 has 15 amino acids. The germline gives CDR1 MNHNY, CDR2 SVGAGI (reference sequence). CDR3 protein: CASIYPGTGKDGYTF. CDR3 nucleotide sequence: TGTGCCAGCATTTACCCGGGGACAGGGAAGGATGGCTACACCTTC.

A word on this clonotype: Since a much larger clone is just one base distant, this may be a read error. The V gene is TRBV10-1, the J gene TRBJ2-1; 13 nucleotides align to TRBD2. This CDR3 region has 16 residues. Germline values: CDR1 WNHNN, CDR2 SYGVQD (reference sequence). V gave up 5 bases and J gave up 9 bases; unmatched junction bases: 10. The CDR3 spells CASSLVRTSGRGEQFF. For the CDR3, the DNA is TGCGCCAGCAGTCTCGTCCGGACTAGCGGGAGAGGTGAGCAGTTCTTC.

This chain links TRBV11-1 with TRBJ2-2; D is ambiguous. This CDR3 is 17 amino acids long. Trimming took off 1 base at V and 0 bases at J, with 12 bases between the two ends. Per germline, CDR1 SGHAT and CDR2 FQDESV (reference sequence). The CDR3 DNA follows: TGTGCCAGCAGCTTAGAGGACCACTCGCCGAACACCGGGGAGCTGTTTTTT. Protein product: CASSLEDHSPNTGELFF.

Notes on this clonotype: One base away lies a much larger clone, so this may be a sequencing read error. The rearrangement links TRBV5-1 to TRBJ2-1; D is possibly TRBD2 (5 bases). Per germline, CDR1 SGHRS and CDR2 YFSETQ. The CDR3 has 13 residues. Here the CDR3 DNA reads TGCGCCAGTCAAGCGGACTCCTACAATGAGCAGCTCTTC. Amino acids: CASQADSYNEQLF.

The chain has TRBV29-1 and TRBJ2-3; 9 nucleotides match TRBD2. This CDR3 is built from 19 residues. Germline CDR1 is SQVTM and CDR2 is ANQGSEA. J lost 6 bases, V lost 0 bases, and 19 bases had no gene match. The CDR3 sequence: CSVEDLLGLAGANHDTQYF. The CDR3 DNA reads TGCAGCGTTGAAGATTTGCTGGGACTAGCAGGAGCGAATCACGATACGCAGTATTTT.

About this clonotype itself: The junction and the germline gene differ at one end; a read error may be behind it. This chain uses TRBV11-3 with TRBJ1-1; D is perhaps TRBD1 (5 bases). There are 17 residues in the CDR3. CDR1 is SGHNT, CDR2 YENEEA, per germline. The CDR3 reads CASSLAGRPTVDTETFF. In DNA, the CDR3 is TGTGCCAGCAGCTTAGCGGGCCGCCCGACTGTGGACACTGAAACTTTCTTC.

As regards this clonotype: A much larger clone lies a single base off, so this may be a read error. The chain uses TRBV4-2 and TRBJ2-7; TRBD2 agrees at 9 bases. CDR3 length: 15 residues. Germline CDR1 and CDR2: LGHNA and YNFKEQ. V gave up 7 bases and J gave up 0 bases; unmatched junction bases: 7. CDR3 residues: CASNPRLADSYEQYF. CDR3 DNA: TGTGCCAGCAACCCCCGACTAGCGGACTCCTACGAGCAGTACTTC.

There are a few counts of this clonotype. J is TRBJ2-3 and V is TRBV7-9; D uncertain. Germline CDR1 is SEHNR and CDR2 is FQNEAQ (reference sequence). CDR3 length: 18 amino acids. V lost 5 bases to trimming and J lost 2 bases, with 23 bases between them. For the CDR3, the DNA is TGTGCCAGCAGCCCTAGGCCCAATCCGGGCCCTTACACAGATACGCAGTATTTT. This encodes CASSPRPNPGPYTDTQYF.

This clonotype occurred a few times. The rearrangement links TRBV28 to TRBJ1-6; 7 nucleotides match TRBD1. V shed 1 base, J shed 7 bases, and the junction held 10 bases outside the gene matches. CDR3 length equals 17 residues. Germline V gives CDR1 MDHEN, CDR2 SYDVKM. The CDR3 nucleotides read TGTGCCAGCAGTTTATCTCTAATGACAGGGAGAAATTCACCCCTCCACTTT. Translated: CASSLSLMTGRNSPLHF.

The chain uses TRBV5-1 and TRBJ2-3; weak D call: TRBD1 (6 bases). The CDR3 is 16 residues long. Trimming pared 4 bases from V and 8 bases from J, leaving 23 bases between. Germline CDR1 SGHRS, CDR2 YFSETQ. The CDR3 protein is CASSTQGGGGLVTQYF. CDR3 in DNA: TGCGCCAGCAGCACCCAAGGTGGGGGCGGATTAGTTACGCAGTATTTT.

The V gene is TRBV11-3, the J gene TRBJ2-7, with 8 bases lining up with TRBD1. Germline CDR1 reads SGHNT; CDR2 reads YENEEA. The CDR3 sequence is 14 residues long. The CDR3 spells CARSKLGQGYEQYF. The CDR3 nucleotides read TGTGCTCGCAGCAAACTCGGACAGGGATACGAGCAGTACTTC.

The chain joins TRBV11-2 to TRBJ2-3, with D unresolved. Germline V gives CDR1 SGHAT, CDR2 FQNNGV. CDR3 length: 16 residues. Deletions cut 7 bases from V and 0 bases from J, with 17 bases between. CDR3 sequence: CASNAGSWASTDTQYF. The CDR3 DNA reads TGTGCCAGCAATGCTGGTAGCTGGGCTAGCACAGATACGCAGTATTTT.

Worth noting for this clonotype: Germline and junction disagree at one end, which may indicate a read error. J is TRBJ2-7 and V is TRBV11-2; maybe TRBD1 (6 bases). The germline CDR1 and CDR2 sequences are SGHAT and FQNNGV. This CDR3 is built from 14 residues. The CDR3: CASSFERGSCEQHF. CDR3 coding DNA: TGTGCCAGCAGCTTCGAAAGGGGGTCCTGCGAGCAGCACTTC. Filled out from reference TRBV11-2 and TRBJ2-7, the complete variable domain reads EAGVAQSPRYKIIEKRQSVAFWCNPISGHATLYWYQQILGQGPKLLIQFQNNGVVDDSQLPKDRFSAERLKGVDSTLKIQPAKLEDSAVYLCASSFERGSCEQHFGPGTRLTVT.

A note on this clonotype: A junction boundary mismatches the germline segment, possibly from a read error. V is TRBV6-5 and J is TRBJ1-4, with TRBD1 matching 7 bases. The length of the CDR3 is 15 residues. Germline CDR1 MNHEY, CDR2 SVGAGI. CDR3 sequence reads: CASSHSATGRVKLFF. In DNA, the CDR3 is TGTGCCAGCAGTCACTCCGCGACAGGGAGAGTAAAATTGTTTTTT.

Of note for this clonotype: An end of the junction differs from the germline gene, which may be a read error. The J gene is TRBJ1-5, the V gene TRBV12-3 or TRBV12-4; the D is unclear. The CDR3 has 15 amino acids. The CDR3 DNA reads as TGTGCCAGGAGTTTAGGTCGGACGGAAAATCAGTCCCAGCATTTT. Amino acid sequence: CARSLGRTENQSQHF.

As concerns this clonotype: The germline gene is not matched at one end of the junction; a read error may be the cause. The rearrangement uses TRBV12-3 or TRBV12-4 and TRBJ2-1; 9 nucleotides match TRBD1. The CDR3 extends over 15 amino acids. The CDR3 here is CGSSNTGGRSNEQFF. The CDR3, as DNA: TGTGGCAGCAGCAATACAGGGGGCAGGAGCAATGAGCAGTTCTTC.

There are a few counts of this clonotype. This CDR3 is missing its conserved last phenylalanine or tryptophan, likely due to a read error. CDR3 amino acids: CASAGGHEQYL. The DNA for the CDR3 is TGTGCCAGTGCAGGGGGCCACGAGCAGTACCTC. The chain links TRBV28 to TRBJ2-7; TRBD1 aligns across 8 bases. The CDR3 totals 11 residues. Unmatched junction bases numbered 3, after V lost 9 bases and J lost 5 bases. Germline V gene data show CDR1 as MDHEN and CDR2 as SYDVKM.

In regard to this clonotype: A read error may produce the germline difference seen at one junction end. The chain employs TRBV11-3 and TRBJ2-1; D could derive from TRBD1 or TRBD2 (6 bases each). Germline CDR1 reads SGHNT; CDR2 reads YENEEA. The CDR3 runs to 18 residues. In nucleotides, the CDR3 is TGCGTCAGCAGCCTAGCCCGCCAGGGGACTCGATCCTACAATGAGCAGTTCTTC. Protein sequence: CVSSLARQGTRSYNEQFF.

In its sample, this clonotype was seen many times. The J gene is TRBJ1-2, the V gene TRBV6-5, with 7 bases lining up with TRBD1. V lost 6 bases, J lost 5 bases, and 6 bases stayed unmatched. The CDR3 runs to 13 residues. Germline CDR1 MNHEY, CDR2 SVGAGI. The CDR3 sequence is CASRRQGSYGYTF. DNA for the CDR3: TGTGCCAGCAGGAGACAGGGTTCTTATGGCTACACCTTC.

This clonotype was seen many times. This chain links TRBV5-5 with TRBJ2-1, with 10 nucleotides matching TRBD2. Germline assignment: CDR1 SGHKS and CDR2 YYEKEE (reference sequence). Trimming cost V 5 bases and J 4 bases; bases outside gene matches: 9. The CDR3 is made up of 16 amino acids. The CDR3 reads CASSLSLAGVYNEQFF. The CDR3 nucleotides are TGTGCCAGCAGTCTGAGCCTAGCGGGAGTATACAATGAGCAGTTCTTC.

This clonotype turned up a few times. A clone one base away is much larger, so this may be a read error. J is TRBJ1-2 and V is TRBV10-2; a weak D match, TRBD1 (5 bases). This CDR3 contains 13 residues. Germline V gene lookup returns CDR1 WSHSY and CDR2 SAAADI. CDR3 protein: CATRDPPNYGYAF. The CDR3 DNA sequence: TGCGCCACCAGGGACCCCCCTAACTATGGCTACGCCTTC.

This clonotype was counted a few times. Just one base apart from a much larger clone, this may be a read error. The chain uses TRBV12-3 or TRBV12-4 and TRBJ2-2, with TRBD2 as a possible D gene (5 bases). The CDR3 is 14 residues long. The CDR3 DNA reads TGTGCCAGCAGCGGGGAAGTGGGCACCGGGGAGCTGCTTTTT. Its protein product is CASSGEVGTGELLF.

This clonotype has at least ten counts. The V gene is TRBV12-3 or TRBV12-4, the J gene TRBJ2-7; D is possibly TRBD2 (5 bases). The V end lost 6 bases, the J end lost 2 bases, and 17 bases lay between the germline ends. The CDR3 contains 15 residues. CDR3: CASSFQHSVAYEQYF. CDR3 nucleotides: TGTGCCAGCAGCTTCCAGCATAGCGTTGCCTACGAGCAGTACTTC.

The rearrangement joins TRBV30 to TRBJ1-2; D uncertain. V lost 4 bases to trimming and J lost 8 bases, with 14 bases between them. Germline CDR1 reads GTSNPN; CDR2 reads SVGIG (reference sequence). The CDR3 is 12 amino acids. The CDR3 region is CAWTWGSEGYTF. CDR3 in DNA: TGTGCCTGGACCTGGGGTAGCGAGGGCTACACCTTC.

Comment on this clonotype: At one of its ends the junction is not consistent with the germline gene, which may arise from a read error. The rearrangement joins TRBV11-2 to TRBJ2-5, with D possibly TRBD1 on 6 matching bases. Germline V gene data show CDR1 as SGHAT and CDR2 as FQNNGV. The CDR3 covers 14 residues. Here the CDR3 reads CVSSLDHRGKTQYF. The CDR3, as DNA: TGTGTCAGCAGCTTAGATCATAGGGGGAAGACCCAGTACTTC.

There are many counts of this clonotype. The CDR3 nucleotides are TGTGCCAGCAGTTACTCTGGCAGGGAGGGAAATCAGCCCCAGCATTTT. Translation: CASSYSGREGNQPQHF. The gene calls are TRBV6-6 and TRBJ1-5; a weak D match, TRBD1 (5 bases). V was trimmed by 0 bases and J by 4 bases, leaving 13 bases between them. Germline CDR1 reads MNHNY; CDR2 reads SVGAGI (reference sequence). This CDR3 has 16 amino acids.